This T cell receptor (beta chain) was identified during a study of blood T cell repertoires in COVID-19 (dated by TCRdb to about 2020). About the study as a whole: The collaborator samples originated in the United States, Italy and Spain and spanned the acute and convalescent phases of COVID-19. The material from the prospective study consisted of cDNA or gDNA derived from T cells, B-cell-depleted T cells, or PBMCs. Deeply sampled blood TCRbeta repertoires from subjects exposed to, actively infected with, or recovered from COVID-19 were included in the dataset. The repertoires were released in a freely available public database meant as a resource for research on the immune response to SARS-CoV-2. The samples were drawn from the first 160 participants of the ongoing ImmuneRACE study and from 1,254 subjects provided by 6 global collaborators. A de-identified subject ID, COVID-19 status, age in years and sex were almost always included in the sample metadata. HLA class I and class II types, where available, came from metadata supplied by the sample provider rather than from assay-based typing.

The research as a whole found: The amount of clinical and demographic metadata varied by source and participant and was provided uncurated.

TCRbeta CDR3 regions were amplified from genomic DNA using the immunoSEQ Assay, a bias-controlled multiplex PCR. As for the original processing: The number of nucleated cells in each sample was estimated by amplification of reference gene primers within the assay. To quantify the absolute abundance of each unique TCRbeta CDR3 rearrangement, sequence reads were collapsed and filtered. Productive Simpson clonality was computed per sample as the square root of Simpson's diversity index over productive rearrangements. TCRdb's version of the immuneACCESS table is confined to in-frame rearrangements and falls short of the full clone set. An unresolved V gene accounts for under half of the shortfall where checked; the remainder is of unknown origin. V and J calls and clone size are given by that table; D and trimming were obtained from the DNA. The sample data list roughly 200,000 clones, and around 82% of these were observed just once. The ten largest clonotypes hold 4.4% of the sample.

Each collaborating institution followed its own protocols to collect whole blood in K2EDTA tubes. For TCRbeta analysis, collaborators shipped samples in one of three forms: frozen whole blood, isolated PBMCs, or DNA extracted from either of those sample types. Remarks on this clone: This receptor's antigen is unknown. No per-base quality is available; no much larger clone lies one base away.

The source of this sequence is a man in his fifties or sixties with active or convalescent COVID-19. Sequences were obtained from peripheral blood.

The CDR3 amino acid sequence is: CASSTRQGPYNEQFF. The DNA sequence follows: TGCGCCAGCAGCACCCGACAGGGGCCCTACAATGAGCAGTTCTTC. The rearranged chain carries TRBV4-1 and TRBJ2-1; 8 of the junction bases match TRBD1. From its cysteine to its phenylalanine, the CDR3 spans 15 amino acids. The kept DNA is CDR3 alone, 45 bases in frame from the first base. Sequences MGHRA (CDR1) and YSYEKL (CDR2) are obtained from the germline V gene. Relative to germline, V is missing 5 bases and J is missing 2 bases, with 5 bases of the junction outside any gene match.